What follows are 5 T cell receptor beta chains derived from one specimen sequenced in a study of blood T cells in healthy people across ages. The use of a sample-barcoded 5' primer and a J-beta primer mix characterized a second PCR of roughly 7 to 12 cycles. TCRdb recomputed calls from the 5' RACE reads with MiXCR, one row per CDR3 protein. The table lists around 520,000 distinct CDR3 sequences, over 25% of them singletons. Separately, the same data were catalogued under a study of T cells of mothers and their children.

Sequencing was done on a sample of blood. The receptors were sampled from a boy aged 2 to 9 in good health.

CDR3 coding DNA: TGCGCCAGCAGCCACCGGACAGGCTATGGCTACACCTTC. It translates to CASSHRTGYGYTF. This chain joins TRBV5-1 and TRBJ1-2; 7 bases map to TRBD1. Germline V gene data show CDR1 as SGHRS and CDR2 as YFSETQ. Losses at the gene ends were 4 bases for V and 4 bases for J; bases not matched to a gene: 4. CDR3 length equals 13 residues. Looking up the rest from reference TRBV5-1 and TRBJ1-2 gives the full variable domain: KAGVTQTPRYLIKTRGQQVTLSCSPISGHRSVSWYQQTPGQGLQFLFEYFSETQRNKGNFPGRFSGRQFSNSRSEMNVSTLELGDSALYLCASSHRTGYGYTFGSGTRLTVV.

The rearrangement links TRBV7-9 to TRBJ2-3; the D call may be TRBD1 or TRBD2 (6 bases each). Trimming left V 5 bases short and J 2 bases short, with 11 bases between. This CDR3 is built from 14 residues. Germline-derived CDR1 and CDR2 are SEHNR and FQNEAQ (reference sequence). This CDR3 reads CASSVGGFTDTQYF. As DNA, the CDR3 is TGTGCCAGCAGCGTCGGGGGCTTCACAGATACGCAGTATTTT.

CDR3 coding DNA: TGCGCCAGCAGCATTAGACAGGGGGCATTTTGGAATGAAAAACTGTTTTTT. Residues: CASSIRQGAFWNEKLFF. The chain links TRBV4-1 to TRBJ1-4; the match to TRBD1 covers 10 bases. This CDR3 has 17 amino acids. Germline assignment: CDR1 MGHRA and CDR2 YSYEKL. V shed 5 bases and J 5 bases; nucleotides not matched to a gene: 11.

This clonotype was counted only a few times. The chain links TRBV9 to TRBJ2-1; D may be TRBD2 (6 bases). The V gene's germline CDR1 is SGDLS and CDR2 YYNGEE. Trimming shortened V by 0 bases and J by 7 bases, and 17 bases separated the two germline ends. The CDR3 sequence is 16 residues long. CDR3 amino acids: CASSVELGEAGNEQFF. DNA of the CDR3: TGTGCCAGCAGCGTAGAACTGGGGGAGGCAGGAAATGAGCAGTTCTTC.

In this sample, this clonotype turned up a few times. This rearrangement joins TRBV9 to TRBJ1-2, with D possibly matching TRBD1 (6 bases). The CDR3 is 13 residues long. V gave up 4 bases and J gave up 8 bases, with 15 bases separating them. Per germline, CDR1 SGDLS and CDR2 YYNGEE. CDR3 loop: CASSRYRDRGYTF. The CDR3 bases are TGTGCCAGCAGCCGATACAGGGATCGGGGCTACACCTTC.